These 27 T cell receptor beta chains share one sample of origin, sequenced in a study of T-cell reconstitution after alpha-beta-depleted transplantation in children (dated by TCRdb to 2015 to 2016). Libraries were constructed by PCR. Instrument used: Illumina HiSeq 2500. TCR library preparation used molecular barcoding, with unique molecular identifiers applied to normalize quantification of the TCRbeta repertoire. Clones were called with MiXCR by TCRdb after fastp trimmed the public reads at Q25, and only in-frame beta chains were retained. Every CDR3 protein is listed once, alongside the most common genes and DNA of its rows. This sample is represented by 500,000 or so distinct CDR3 sequences; about 31% of them were singletons. Jointly, the top ten make up roughly 2.5% of the sample. Sample: PBMCs from the stem cell graft donor, taken from the stem cell graft. The source is a human donor who donated a stem cell graft to a child with aplastic anemia.

The rearrangement joins TRBV20-1 to TRBJ1-1; D not resolved. The CDR3 has 14 amino acids. The V end lost 0 bases, the J end lost 6 bases, and 14 bases lay between the germline ends. Germline V lookup: CDR1 DFQATT, CDR2 SNEGSKA (reference sequence). CDR3 DNA: TGCAGTGCTAGAGATACGGCTTTCGGGGCTGAAGCTTTCTTT. Translated, it gives CSARDTAFGAEAFF.

This clonotype was seen a handful of times. This CDR3 is CASRALEDSPLHF. Written as DNA, the CDR3 is TGTGCCAGCAGGGCCCTTGAAGATTCACCCCTCCACTTT. This chain connects TRBV6-5 to TRBJ1-6; D gene unclear. V was shortened by 6 bases and J by 8 bases, with 11 bases between the two germline ends. Germline CDR1 is MNHEY and CDR2 is SVGAGI. This CDR3 comprises 13 residues.

V gene TRBV6-1 combines with J gene TRBJ1-1; TRBD1 agrees at 9 bases. Germline CDR1 and CDR2: MNHNS and SASEGT. This CDR3 region has 15 residues. The J segment lost 5 bases and the V segment lost 3 bases, leaving 7 bases of the junction unmatched. The chain's CDR3 is CASSDNGQGSTEAFF. CDR3 nucleotide sequence: TGTGCCAGCAGTGACAATGGACAGGGGTCGACTGAAGCTTTCTTT.

In its sample, this clonotype was seen once. The chain links TRBV6-1 to TRBJ1-1; tentatively, D is TRBD1 (6 bases). Per germline, CDR1 MNHNS and CDR2 SASEGT. This CDR3 is built from 15 residues. V was clipped by 6 bases and J by 8 bases, with 22 bases between them. The DNA of the CDR3 is TGTGCCAGCAGCACCCAACAGGGCCTAGAGCTCGAAGCTTTCTTT. Translation gives CASSTQQGLELEAFF.

The chain combines TRBV18 with TRBJ2-5, with D tentatively TRBD2 (5 bases). The germline gives CDR1 KGHSH, CDR2 LQKENI. V shed 2 bases and J shed 5 bases, with 12 bases lying between them. The CDR3 contains 14 residues. CDR3 DNA sequence: TGTGCCAGCTCACCATCAGGAGGCGGGGAGACCCAGTACTTC. Its translation is CASSPSGGGETQYF.

The count of this clonotype is one. This chain joins TRBV5-1 and TRBJ2-5, with 9 bases that match TRBD1. The CDR3 spans 14 residues. V shed 4 bases and J 5 bases; nucleotides not matched to a gene: 6. CDR1 and CDR2 from the germline V gene are SGHRS and YFSETQ. The CDR3 sequence: CASSDGQGKETQYF. DNA for the CDR3: TGCGCCAGCAGCGACGGACAGGGGAAGGAGACCCAGTACTTC. Full variable domain (missing parts from reference TRBV5-1 and TRBJ2-5): KAGVTQTPRYLIKTRGQQVTLSCSPISGHRSVSWYQQTPGQGLQFLFEYFSETQRNKGNFPGRFSGRQFSNSRSEMNVSTLELGDSALYLCASSDGQGKETQYFGPGTRLLVL.

V gene TRBV6-2 or TRBV6-3 combines with J gene TRBJ2-5, with unresolved D. The germline V gene encodes CDR1 MNHEY and CDR2 SVGEGT. This CDR3 has 14 residues. Trimming removed 2 bases at V and 1 base at J, with 8 bases between. In nucleotides, the CDR3 is TGTGCCAGCAGTTACCCAGCAGGCCAAGAGACCCAGTACTTC. Residues: CASSYPAGQETQYF.

The CDR3, as DNA: TGCAGTGCTAGTGAATTAGCGGGAGTGGCATACAATGAGCAGTTCTTC. It translates to CSASELAGVAYNEQFF. This chain joins TRBV20-1 and TRBJ2-1; the match to TRBD2 covers 9 bases. This CDR3 spans 16 amino acids. Germline assignment: CDR1 DFQATT and CDR2 SNEGSKA (reference sequence). Losses at the gene ends were 3 bases for V and 4 bases for J; bases not matched to a gene: 10.

The genes are TRBV9 and TRBJ1-4; the D gene is possibly TRBD1 (5 bases). V lost 0 bases and J 5 bases, leaving 14 bases between the germline ends. CDR1 SGDLS and CDR2 YYNGEE come from the germline V gene. CDR3 length: 16 residues. CDR3 amino acids: CASSVDQIRGNEKLFF. For the CDR3, the DNA is TGTGCCAGCAGCGTAGATCAGATTCGGGGGAATGAAAAACTGTTTTTT. The variable domain in full, completed from reference TRBV9 and TRBJ1-4, reads DSGVTQTPKHLITATGQRVTLRCSPRSGDLSVYWYQQSLDQGLQFLIQYYNGEERAKGNILERFSAQQFPDLHSELNLSSLELGDSALYFCASSVDQIRGNEKLFFGSGTQLSVL.

This clonotype showed up just a few times. This chain uses TRBV6-1 with TRBJ2-1; 15 bases align to TRBD2. Germline CDR1 is MNHNS and CDR2 is SASEGT. CDR3 length: 14 amino acids. The ends lost 7 bases at V and 8 bases at J; junction bases unmatched: 3. The CDR3 loop is CASIGTSGRHEQFF. The CDR3 DNA reads as TGTGCCAGCATTGGGACTAGCGGGAGGCATGAGCAGTTCTTC.

V gene TRBV5-1 combines with J gene TRBJ1-1; TRBD1 matches at 7 bases. The germline V gene has CDR1 SGHRS and CDR2 YFSETQ. The V segment lost 6 bases and the J segment 6 bases; nucleotides outside the gene matches: 8. The CDR3 has 13 amino acids. This CDR3 is CASKVTGAAEAFF. CDR3 sequence (DNA): TGCGCCAGCAAAGTAACAGGGGCGGCTGAAGCTTTCTTT.

Only a few counts were recorded for this clonotype. The chain recombines TRBV20-1 with TRBJ2-7, with TRBD1 matching 10 bases. The CDR3 is 14 residues long. Trimming removed 3 bases from V and 3 bases from J; junction bases left unmatched: 5. Germline V CDR1 and CDR2: DFQATT, SNEGSKA (reference sequence). The DNA of the CDR3 is TGCAGTGCTAGGGGGACAGGGGCGAGCTACGAGCAGTACGTC. Encoded protein: CSARGTGASYEQYV.

On this clonotype: A much larger clone differs by one base, so this may be a read error. The V gene is TRBV7-2, the J gene TRBJ2-2; D gene unclear. The CDR3 consists of 13 residues. Germline lookup yields CDR1 SGHTA and CDR2 FQGNSA. With 4 bases removed from V and 0 bases from J, the gap between germline ends came to 3 bases. CDR3 bases: TGTGCCAGCAGCTCCTCGAACACCGGGGAGCTGTTTTTT. Protein product: CASSSSNTGELFF. Using reference TRBV7-2 and TRBJ2-2 for the parts outside the CDR3, the full variable domain is GAGVSQSPSNKVTEKGKDVELRCDPISGHTALYWYRQSLGQGLEFLIYFQGNSAPDKSGLPSDRFSAERTGGSVSTLTIQRTQQEDSAVYLCASSSSNTGELFFGEGSRLTVL.

This clonotype has a single count. The chain couples TRBV29-1 to TRBJ2-3; D ambiguous. The V gene lost 4 bases and the J gene lost 4 bases, with 12 bases spanning the gap. Germline V CDR1 and CDR2: SQVTM, ANQGSEA. The CDR3 is 13 amino acids. CDR3 amino acids: CSVAPGFADTQYF. Here the CDR3 DNA reads TGCAGCGTTGCCCCGGGTTTCGCAGATACGCAGTATTTT.

The chain employs TRBV6-2 or TRBV6-3 and TRBJ2-7; 10 nucleotides align to TRBD2. The CDR3 is made up of 15 amino acids. With V trimmed by 0 bases and J by 4 bases, 3 bases remained unmatched. Germline CDR1 reads MNHEY; CDR2 reads SVGEGT. CDR3 region: CASSYSAGGPYEQYF. In DNA, the CDR3 is TGTGCCAGCAGTTACTCAGCGGGAGGGCCGTACGAGCAGTACTTC.

This clonotype was detected a few times. The chain combines TRBV29-1 with TRBJ2-5, with 10 bases aligning to TRBD2. After removal of 6 bases from V and 4 bases from J, the junction contained 8 bases not matched to a gene. Per germline, CDR1 SQVTM and CDR2 ANQGSEA. The CDR3 loop spans 14 amino acids. CDR3 sequence: CSVQASGRGETQYF. The CDR3 bases are TGCAGCGTCCAGGCTAGCGGGAGAGGAGAGACCCAGTACTTC.

The J gene is TRBJ2-1, the V gene TRBV6-1; possible D gene TRBD2, 5 bases. CDR3 length equals 14 residues. Germline lookup yields CDR1 MNHNS and CDR2 SASEGT. Deletions cut 7 bases from V and 2 bases from J, with 12 bases between. CDR3 sequence: CASIGIIAYNEQFF. In DNA form, the CDR3 reads TGTGCCAGCATCGGGATAATCGCCTACAATGAGCAGTTCTTC.

V is TRBV14 and J is TRBJ2-2; D gene uncertain. Per the germline V gene, CDR1 is SGHDN and CDR2 is FVKESK. This CDR3 is built from 17 residues. Trimming removed 1 base from V and 3 bases from J, with 15 bases in between. CDR3 bases: TGTGCCAGCAGCCAAGCGACCGGAATTCGCGACACCGGGGAGCTGTTTTTT. This encodes CASSQATGIRDTGELFF.

In this sample, this clonotype turned up a few times. The V call is TRBV20-1, the J call TRBJ2-7, with D possibly TRBD2 on 6 matching bases. The CDR3 covers 15 residues. Germline V gene lookup returns CDR1 DFQATT and CDR2 SNEGSKA (reference sequence). The ends were cut back, 0 bases at V and 2 bases at J, with 14 bases in the middle. CDR3 nucleotides: TGCAGTGCTAGAGATAGGCGCGGGGATCCCTACGAGCAGTACTTC. This translates into CSARDRRGDPYEQYF.

This clonotype was detected a few times. The genes are TRBV12-3 or TRBV12-4 and TRBJ1-1; 7 bases are a match to TRBD1. V lost 4 bases, J lost 3 bases, and 8 bases stayed unmatched. The CDR3 contains 15 residues. The CDR3 region is CASSYSTGSHTEAFF. CDR3 DNA sequence: TGTGCCAGCAGTTATTCGACAGGGAGCCACACTGAAGCTTTCTTT.

A few counts support this clonotype. The chain has TRBV20-1 and TRBJ2-5; D gene ambiguous. The germline V gene encodes CDR1 DFQATT and CDR2 SNEGSKA (reference sequence). Trimming stripped 6 bases from V and 5 bases from J, with 16 bases between. The CDR3 is 13 residues long. CDR3 bases: TGCAGTGCCAAATCCACCGGGCGGGAGACCCAGTACTTC. Protein sequence: CSAKSTGRETQYF.

This clonotype has a handful of counts. The rearrangement uses TRBV4-3 and TRBJ2-1, with unresolved D. CDR3 length equals 13 residues. V was trimmed by 2 bases and J by 4 bases, leaving 6 bases between them. The germline gives CDR1 LGHNA, CDR2 YSLEER. CDR3 protein: CASSQLRYNEQFF. The CDR3 nucleotides read TGCGCCAGCAGCCAACTCCGGTACAATGAGCAGTTCTTC.

The rearrangement joins TRBV11-1 to TRBJ2-1; 14 bases map to TRBD2. From germline, CDR1 is SGHAT and CDR2 FQDESV (reference sequence). With V trimmed by 5 bases and J by 7 bases, 7 bases remained unmatched. The CDR3 sequence is 16 residues long. CDR3: CASSPGTSGSINEQFF. The CDR3 DNA sequence: TGTGCCAGCAGCCCAGGGACTAGCGGGAGTATTAATGAGCAGTTCTTC.

This clonotype appeared many times. The rearrangement uses TRBV7-2 and TRBJ2-7; D might be TRBD1 or TRBD2, each matching 6 bases. Deletions cut 5 bases from V and 0 bases from J, with 17 bases between. CDR1 and CDR2 from the germline V gene are SGHTA and FQGNSA. The CDR3 runs 16 residues. As DNA, the CDR3 is TGTGCCAGCAGCCCCAGGGGCGGGACTGCCTCCTACGAGCAGTACTTC. It translates to CASSPRGGTASYEQYF.

The V gene is TRBV18, the J gene TRBJ1-4, with D possibly matching TRBD1 (5 bases). Germline CDR1 and CDR2: KGHSH and LQKENI. V dropped 0 bases and J dropped 12 bases, with 17 bases sitting between them. This CDR3 is built from 15 residues. The CDR3 nucleotides read TGTGCCAGCTCACCACCCTCCAGGCCAGAAGGGGAACTGTTTTTT. This translates into CASSPPSRPEGELFF.

The rearrangement uses TRBV12-5 and TRBJ2-1; TRBD2 aligns across 12 bases. The CDR3 length is 16 residues. The trim removed 0 bases at V and 8 bases at J, leaving 5 bases unmatched. Germline assignment: CDR1 LGHNT and CDR2 FRNRAP. This chain's CDR3 is CASGLVRLAGVDEQFF. In nucleotides, the CDR3 is TGTGCTAGTGGTTTGGTACGACTAGCGGGAGTAGATGAGCAGTTCTTC.

This clonotype was observed a handful of times. This rearrangement joins TRBV20-1 to TRBJ2-7; 14 bases agree with TRBD2. Germline lookup yields CDR1 DFQATT and CDR2 SNEGSKA (reference sequence). This CDR3 has 11 residues. As DNA, the CDR3 is TGCAGGGGACTAGCGGGAGAGGAGCAGTACTTC. Translating it yields CRGLAGEEQYF.